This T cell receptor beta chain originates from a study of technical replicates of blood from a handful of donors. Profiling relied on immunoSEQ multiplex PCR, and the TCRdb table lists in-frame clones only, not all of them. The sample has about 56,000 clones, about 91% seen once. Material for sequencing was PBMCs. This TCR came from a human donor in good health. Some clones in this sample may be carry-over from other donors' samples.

The CDR3, as DNA: TGTGCCAGCAGTCCGGGACAGAACACTGAAGCTTTCTTT. Protein product: CASSPGQNTEAFF. V and J are TRBV2 and TRBJ1-1; tentative D call: TRBD1 (6 bases). Per germline, CDR1 SNHLY and CDR2 FYNNEI. This CDR3 has 13 amino acids. V lost 5 bases and J 1 base, leaving 8 bases between the germline ends.